This is a list of T cell receptor beta chains from one sample in a study of identical twins. MiXCR, run by TCRdb on the 5' RACE reads, gives a single entry per CDR3 protein. Seen here are 1.5 million to 2 million distinct CDR3 sequences, less than 35% observed once, and the top ten hold about 0.3%. The sample taken for sequencing was cord blood. These receptors all come from a newborn girl in good health. The CDR3 runs from the conserved cysteine through the conserved F or W. The order of the fields is CDR3 protein, CDR3 DNA, clone size, D gene, V gene, J gene. The D gene is left open where the match is weak. Clone size, where shown, is once, few, many, or a class for clones that have expanded.

CASSLDSSTDTQYF	TGCGCCAGCAGCTTGGACAGTAGCACAGATACGCAGTATTTT	many	NA	TRBV5-1	TRBJ2-3
CSARGYSGRGTGELFF	TGCAGTGCTAGAGGGTACAGCGGGAGGGGTACCGGGGAGCTGTTTTTT	NA	TRBD2	TRBV20-1	TRBJ2-2
CASSLAGTSSYEQYF	TGTGCCAGCAGCTTAGCCGGGACTAGCTCCTACGAGCAGTACTTC	many	TRBD2	TRBV7-2	TRBJ2-7
CSATIRGRAVEAFF	TGCAGTGCTACCATACGGGGCAGGGCTGTTGAAGCTTTCTTT	NA	NA	TRBV20-1	TRBJ1-1
CSPRLAGHINEQYF	TGCAGCCCCCGGCTAGCGGGCCATATCAATGAGCAGTACTTC	NA	TRBD2	TRBV29-1	TRBJ2-7
CASSFRVREQFF	TGTGCCAGCAGCTTCCGGGTGAGGGAGCAGTTCTTC	few	NA	TRBV7-2	TRBJ2-1
CASSGPNPEAFF	TGTGCCAGCAGCGGCCCGAACCCTGAAGCTTTCTTT	few	NA	TRBV9	TRBJ1-1
CTSSLAATSGRVYNEQFF	TGTACCAGCAGCTTGGCAGCGACTAGCGGGAGGGTCTACAATGAGCAGTTCTTC	NA	TRBD2	TRBV5-4	TRBJ2-1
CASSLTEHTTDTQYF	TGTGCCAGCAGTTTAACAGAACACACCACAGATACGCAGTATTTT	NA	NA	TRBV28	TRBJ2-3
CASSARPRDLGTEAFF	TGTGCCAGCAGCGCACGTCCCCGGGACCTAGGCACTGAAGCTTTCTTT	few	NA	TRBV7-9	TRBJ1-1
CASSLNYRGGTGELFF	TGTGCCAGCAGCCTTAACTACAGGGGAGGGACCGGGGAGCTGTTTTTT	NA	NA	TRBV11-1	TRBJ2-2
CASSYSFEQGASETQYF	TGTGCCAGCAGTTACTCGTTCGAACAGGGGGCAAGTGAGACCCAGTACTTC	few	TRBD1	TRBV6-6	TRBJ2-5
CSALKGGRPYNEQFF	TGCAGTGCTCTTAAGGGTGGCCGACCCTACAATGAGCAGTTCTTC	NA	NA	TRBV20-1	TRBJ2-1
CASSHDGTATGETQYF	TGTGCCAGCAGCCATGATGGGACAGCGACGGGGGAGACCCAGTACTTC	NA	TRBD1	TRBV4-2	TRBJ2-5
CASRWTSGIDEQYF	TGTGCCAGCAGATGGACTAGCGGGATCGACGAGCAGTACTTC	NA	TRBD2	TRBV2	TRBJ2-7
CASSGQEETQYF	TGTGCCAGCTCGGGACAGGAAGAGACCCAGTACTTC	many	TRBD1	TRBV3-1	TRBJ2-5
CSVVDSGDGYTF	TGCAGCGTTGTGGACAGTGGCGATGGCTACACCTTC	many	NA	TRBV29-1	TRBJ1-2
CASSPSGWLASSYEQYF	TGCGCCAGCAGCCCTTCTGGTTGGCTAGCGAGCTCCTACGAGCAGTACTTC	few	NA	TRBV4-1	TRBJ2-7
CASSLSPGEMNTEAFF	TGTGCCAGCAGTTTGTCGCCAGGGGAAATGAACACTGAAGCTTTCTTT	NA	NA	TRBV28	TRBJ1-1
CASSYSGPWETQYF	TGTGCCAGCAGTTACTCGGGACCGTGGGAGACCCAGTACTTC	NA	NA	TRBV6-6	TRBJ2-5
CASSLSLGVTDTQYF	TGTGCCAGCAGTTTATCGTTAGGGGTCACAGATACGCAGTATTTT	NA	NA	TRBV27	TRBJ2-3
CASRPTSESGDIQYF	TGTGCCAGCAGACCCACTAGCGAGAGTGGAGACATTCAGTACTTC	once	TRBD2	TRBV7-9	TRBJ2-4
CASSSRWVGTQYF	TGTGCCAGCAGCTCCAGATGGGTCGGAACGCAGTATTTT	NA	NA	TRBV7-2	TRBJ2-3
CAISESTGNTEAFF	TGTGCCATCAGTGAGTCGACAGGGAACACTGAAGCTTTCTTT	many	NA	TRBV10-3	TRBJ1-1
CASSLGQPGDEQFF	TGTGCCAGCAGCTTAGGGCAGCCAGGAGATGAGCAGTTCTTC	few	NA	TRBV13	TRBJ2-1
CSASRLATYNEQFF	TGCAGTGCTAGTAGACTAGCGACCTACAATGAGCAGTTCTTC	NA	TRBD2	TRBV20-1	TRBJ2-1
CASSSRWTGRLYEQYF	TGTGCCAGCAGTTCCCGGTGGACAGGGAGGTTATACGAGCAGTACTTC	NA	TRBD1	TRBV27	TRBJ2-7
CASSAFPGLAGGPGEQFF	TGTGCCAGCAGTGCTTTCCCCGGACTAGCGGGAGGGCCGGGTGAGCAGTTCTTC	few	TRBD2	TRBV25-1	TRBJ2-1
CATSESGGNQPQHF	TGTGCCACCAGTGAGTCGGGAGGCAATCAGCCCCAGCATTTT	NA	NA	TRBV24-1	TRBJ1-5
CSVPGGKADTQYF	TGCAGCGTCCCCGGAGGGAAAGCAGATACGCAGTATTTT	few	NA	TRBV29-1	TRBJ2-3
CSARDQKGLYGYTF	TGCAGTGCTAGAGATCAGAAAGGGCTTTATGGCTACACCTTC	NA	NA	TRBV20-1	TRBJ1-2
CSAGPGQGYEQYF	TGCAGCGCAGGGCCCGGACAGGGATACGAGCAGTACTTC	few	TRBD1	TRBV29-1	TRBJ2-7
CASSLTFSSSYEQYF	TGTGCCAGCAGTTTAACCTTTTCGAGCTCCTACGAGCAGTACTTC	few	NA	TRBV12-3/TRBV12-4	TRBJ2-7
CASSAGLAGEPDTQYF	TGCGCCAGCAGCGCCGGACTAGCGGGAGAGCCAGATACGCAGTATTTT	NA	TRBD2	TRBV5-1	TRBJ2-3
CSARGTSGIPHNEQFF	TGCAGTGCTAGAGGGACTAGCGGGATTCCCCACAATGAGCAGTTCTTC	NA	TRBD2	TRBV20-1	TRBJ2-1
CASSFGRRYNTEAFF	TGTGCCAGCAGCTTCGGGAGGCGATATAACACTGAAGCTTTCTTT	NA	NA	TRBV7-2	TRBJ1-1
CASSLGLFSYNEQFF	TGCGCCAGCAGCTTGGGACTGTTCTCCTACAATGAGCAGTTCTTC	few	NA	TRBV5-1	TRBJ2-1
CASRPDREEDEQFF	TGTGCCAGCAGACCTGACAGGGAGGAGGATGAGCAGTTCTTC	few	NA	TRBV12-3/TRBV12-4	TRBJ2-1
CASSLGASGGQETQYF	TGTGCCAGCAGCTTAGGGGCTAGCGGGGGCCAAGAGACCCAGTACTTC	few	TRBD2	TRBV7-9	TRBJ2-5